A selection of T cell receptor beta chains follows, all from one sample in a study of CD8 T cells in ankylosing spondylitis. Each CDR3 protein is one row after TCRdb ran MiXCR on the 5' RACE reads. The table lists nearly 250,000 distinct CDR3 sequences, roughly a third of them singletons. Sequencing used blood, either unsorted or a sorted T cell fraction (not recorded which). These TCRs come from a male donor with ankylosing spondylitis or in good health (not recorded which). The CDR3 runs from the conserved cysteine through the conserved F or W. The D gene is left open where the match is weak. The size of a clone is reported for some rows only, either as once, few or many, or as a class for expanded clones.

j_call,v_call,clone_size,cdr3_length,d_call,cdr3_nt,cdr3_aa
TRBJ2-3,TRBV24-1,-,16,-,TGTGCCACCAGTGATTTGGATGGGGACAGCACAGATACGCAGTATTTT,CATSDLDGDSTDTQYF
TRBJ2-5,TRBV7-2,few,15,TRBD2,TGTGCCAGCAGCTTGGGACTAGGATCCGGGGAGACCCAGTACTTC,CASSLGLGSGETQYF
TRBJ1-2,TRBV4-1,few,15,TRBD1,TGCGCCAGCAGCCCGGTGACAGGGGGCTGGTATGGCTACACCTTC,CASSPVTGGWYGYTF
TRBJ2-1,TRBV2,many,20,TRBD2,TGTGCCAGCAGTGAAGATCCCATGACTAGCGGGGAGGCCAGTATTCATGAGCAGTTCTTC,CASSEDPMTSGEASIHEQFF
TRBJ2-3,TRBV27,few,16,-,TGTGCCAGCAGTCCGGATAGGGGGACAACCACAGATACGCAGTATTTT,CASSPDRGTTTDTQYF
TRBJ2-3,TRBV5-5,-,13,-,TGTGCCAGCAGCTACTACTGGGGGGATACGCAGTATTTT,CASSYYWGDTQYF
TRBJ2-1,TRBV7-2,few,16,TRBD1,TGTGCCAGCAGCCCAGTGGGGACAGGGCTTGGCAATGAGCAGTTCTTC,CASSPVGTGLGNEQFF
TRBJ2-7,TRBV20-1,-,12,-,TGCAGTGCCCAGAGGTATGGGGGCGAGCAGTACTTC,CSAQRYGGEQYF
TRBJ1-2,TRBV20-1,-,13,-,TGCAGTGCCATACCCGCAGGGGACTATGGCTACACCTTC,CSAIPAGDYGYTF
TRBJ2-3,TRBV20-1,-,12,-,TGCAGCTTGGGGCGAGCGAAAGATACGCAGTATTTT,CSLGRAKDTQYF
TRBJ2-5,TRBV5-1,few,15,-,TGCGCCAGCAGCTTGATCGGGGAAGTCAGAGAGACCCAGTACTTC,CASSLIGEVRETQYF
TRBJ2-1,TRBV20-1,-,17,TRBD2,TGCAGTGCGTATGATCCCGGGACTAGCGGGGGGGTCCTTCAGCAGTTCTTC,CSAYDPGTSGGVLQQFF
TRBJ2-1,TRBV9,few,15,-,TGTGCCAGCAGCGCTGCCGAGGGCACCTTTAATGAGCAGTTCTTC,CASSAAEGTFNEQFF
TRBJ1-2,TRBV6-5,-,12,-,TGTGCCAGCAAGACGAGGGGCGATGGCTACACCTTC,CASKTRGDGYTF
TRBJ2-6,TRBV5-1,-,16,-,TGCGCCAGCAGCTTGATCTCAAACTCTGGGGCCAACGTCCTGACTTTC,CASSLISNSGANVLTF
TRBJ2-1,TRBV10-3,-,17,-,TGTGCCATCAGTGGGCCAATAGGGGCCCTAGAGGGCAATGAGCAGTTCTTC,CAISGPIGALEGNEQFF
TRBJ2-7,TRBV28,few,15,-,TGTGCCAGCAGATCTACCGGGACACCTTCCTACGAGCAGTACTTC,CASRSTGTPSYEQYF
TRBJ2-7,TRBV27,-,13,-,TGTGCCAGCAGTTCCGTCCTTTCCTACGAGCAGTACTTC,CASSSVLSYEQYF
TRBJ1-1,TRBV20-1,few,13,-,TGCAGTGCTCAAAGGACCGCCGAGGGGAGAGCTTTCTTT,CSAQRTAEGRAFF
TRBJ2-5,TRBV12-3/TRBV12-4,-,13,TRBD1,TGTGCCAGCAGGGTGGACAGGGAAGAGACCCAGTACTTC,CASRVDREETQYF
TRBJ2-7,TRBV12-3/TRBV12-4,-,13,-,TGTGCCAGCAGAGGAGGGGCTGCGTACGAGCAGTACTTC,CASRGGAAYEQYF
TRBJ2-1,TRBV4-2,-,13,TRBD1,TGTGCCAGCTGGGACAGGACCTACAATGAGCAGTTCTTC,CASWDRTYNEQFF
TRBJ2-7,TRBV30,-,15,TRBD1,TGTGCCTGGAAAGGAACCGGGACAGGCCCCTACGAGCAGTACTTC,CAWKGTGTGPYEQYF
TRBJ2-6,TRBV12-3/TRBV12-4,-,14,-,TGTGCCAGCACGGACCTGACTGGGGCCAACGTCCTGACTTTC,CASTDLTGANVLTF
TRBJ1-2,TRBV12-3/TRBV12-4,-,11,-,TGTGCCAGCAGTCCAAGTTATGGCTACACCTTC,CASSPSYGYTF
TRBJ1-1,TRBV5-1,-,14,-,TGCGCCAGCAGCCTAGGGTTGACCGACACTGAAGCTTTCTTT,CASSLGLTDTEAFF
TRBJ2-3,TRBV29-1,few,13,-,TGCAGCGTTTTCCCGGACAGCACAGATACGCAGTATTTT,CSVFPDSTDTQYF
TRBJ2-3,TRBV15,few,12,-,TGTGCCGTCCGTGGTATCACAGATACGCAGTATTTT,CAVRGITDTQYF
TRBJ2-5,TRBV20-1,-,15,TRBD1,TGCAGTGCCAGCCCCGGGACAGGGGGTCAAGAGACCCAGTACTTC,CSASPGTGGQETQYF
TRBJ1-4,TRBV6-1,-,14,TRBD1,TGTGCCAGCAGTGAAGGGACAGGGAGTGAAAAACTGTTTTTT,CASSEGTGSEKLFF
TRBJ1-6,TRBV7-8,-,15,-,TGTGCCAGCAGCTTGGGTTGGGGTGAAAATTCACCCCTCCACTTT,CASSLGWGENSPLHF
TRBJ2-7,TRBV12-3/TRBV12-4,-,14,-,TGTGCCAGCAGTCAAACAGGGGGGGCCTACGAGCAGTACTTC,CASSQTGGAYEQYF
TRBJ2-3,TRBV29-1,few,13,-,TGCAGCGTAGACACAAATAGCACAGATACGCAGTATTTT,CSVDTNSTDTQYF
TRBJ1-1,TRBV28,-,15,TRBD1,TGTGCCAGCAGTTTCGCGCGGACAGGGAACACTGAAGCTTTCTTT,CASSFARTGNTEAFF
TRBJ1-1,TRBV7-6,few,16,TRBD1,TGTGCCAGCAGCCCCCTACAGGGGTACATGAACACTGAAGCTTTCTTT,CASSPLQGYMNTEAFF
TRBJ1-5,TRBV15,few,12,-,TGTGCCACCAGCAGAGCGGATCAGCCCCAGCATTTT,CATSRADQPQHF
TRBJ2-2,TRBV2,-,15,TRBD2,TGTGCCAGCGATACTAGCGGGGGGACGGACGGGGAGCTGTTTTTT,CASDTSGGTDGELFF
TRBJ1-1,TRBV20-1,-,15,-,TGCAGTGCTAGAGATCTGCTAGGGAGGATCACTGAAGCTTTCTTT,CSARDLLGRITEAFF
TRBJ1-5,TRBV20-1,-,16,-,TGCAGTGCCCCTACGGGTGGGTTTGGTTGGGATCAGCCCCAGCATTTT,CSAPTGGFGWDQPQHF
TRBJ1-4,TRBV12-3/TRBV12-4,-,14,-,TGTGCCAGCAGTCCGGGACACCTGGAGGAAAAACTGTTTTTT,CASSPGHLEEKLFF
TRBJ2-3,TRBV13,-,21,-,TGTGCCAGCAGCGCCGATCTTTGGGGAGCTTTTTCACCGGCAAGGACAGATACGCAGTATTTT,CASSADLWGAFSPARTDTQYF
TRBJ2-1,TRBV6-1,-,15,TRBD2,TGTGCCACCCAGCGGGGGGGCCTTTCTTACAATGAGCAGTTCTTC,CATQRGGLSYNEQFF